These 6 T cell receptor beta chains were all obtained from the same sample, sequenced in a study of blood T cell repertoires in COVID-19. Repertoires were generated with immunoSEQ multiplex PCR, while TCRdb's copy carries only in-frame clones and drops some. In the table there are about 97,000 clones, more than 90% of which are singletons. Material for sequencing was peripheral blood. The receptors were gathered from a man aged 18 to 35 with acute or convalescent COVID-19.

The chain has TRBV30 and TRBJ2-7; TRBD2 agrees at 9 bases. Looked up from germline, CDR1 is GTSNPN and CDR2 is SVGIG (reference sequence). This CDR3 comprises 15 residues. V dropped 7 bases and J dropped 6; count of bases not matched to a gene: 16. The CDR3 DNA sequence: TGTGCCTTTTTCCCGGGACTAGCCGTCGGCGGCGAGCAGTACTTC. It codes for CAFFPGLAVGGEQYF.

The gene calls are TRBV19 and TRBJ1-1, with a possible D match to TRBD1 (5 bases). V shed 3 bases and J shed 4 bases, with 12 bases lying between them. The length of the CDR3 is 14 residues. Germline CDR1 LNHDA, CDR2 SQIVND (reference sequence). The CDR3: CASSMGGGPTEAFF. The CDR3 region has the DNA TGTGCCAGTAGTATGGGGGGAGGGCCCACTGAAGCTTTCTTT.

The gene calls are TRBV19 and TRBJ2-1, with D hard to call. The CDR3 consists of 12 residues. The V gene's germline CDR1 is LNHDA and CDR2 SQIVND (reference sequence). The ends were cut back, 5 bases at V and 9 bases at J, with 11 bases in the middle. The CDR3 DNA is TGTGCCAGTAGTGTATTGTCCAGTGAGCAGTTCTTC. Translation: CASSVLSSEQFF. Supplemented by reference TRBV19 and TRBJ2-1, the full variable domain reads DGGITQSPKYLFRKEGQNVTLSCEQNLNHDAMYWYRQDPGQGLRLIYYSQIVNDFQKGDIAEGYSVSREKKESFPLTVTSAQKNPTAFYLCASSVLSSEQFFGPGTRLTVL.

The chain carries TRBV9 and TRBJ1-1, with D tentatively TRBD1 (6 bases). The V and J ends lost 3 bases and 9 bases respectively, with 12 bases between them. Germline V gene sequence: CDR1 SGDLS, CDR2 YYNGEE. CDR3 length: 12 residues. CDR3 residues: CASSEEGGKAFF. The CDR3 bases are TGTGCCAGCAGCGAGGAGGGGGGGAAAGCTTTCTTT.

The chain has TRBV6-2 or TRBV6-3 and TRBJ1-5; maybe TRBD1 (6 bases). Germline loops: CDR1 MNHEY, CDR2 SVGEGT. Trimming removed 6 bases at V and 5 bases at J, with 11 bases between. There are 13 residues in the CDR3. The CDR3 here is CASSQTGYQPQHF. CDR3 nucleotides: TGTGCCAGCAGCCAGACAGGTTATCAGCCCCAGCATTTT.

DNA for the CDR3: TGTGCCAGCAGCGCCCGTATGGGGCCAATGCGGAACACTGAAGCTTTCTTT. This translates into CASSARMGPMRNTEAFF. The V and J genes are TRBV9 and TRBJ1-1; D is possibly TRBD1 (5 bases). V was clipped by 3 bases and J by 1 base, with 19 bases between them. Germline CDR1 and CDR2: SGDLS and YYNGEE. The length of the CDR3 is 17 residues.